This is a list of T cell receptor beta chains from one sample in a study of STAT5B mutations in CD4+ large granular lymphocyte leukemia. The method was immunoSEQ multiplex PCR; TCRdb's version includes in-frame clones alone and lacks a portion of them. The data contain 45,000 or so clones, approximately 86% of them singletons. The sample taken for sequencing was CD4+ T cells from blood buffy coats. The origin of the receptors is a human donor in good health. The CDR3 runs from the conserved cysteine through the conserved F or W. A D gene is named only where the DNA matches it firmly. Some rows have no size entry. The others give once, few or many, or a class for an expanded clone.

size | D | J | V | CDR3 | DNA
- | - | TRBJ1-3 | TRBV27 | CASSLKGHPGNTIYF | TGTGCCAGCAGTTTGAAGGGACACCCTGGAAACACCATATATTTT
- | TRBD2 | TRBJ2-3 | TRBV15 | CATSRDVASGPLRTDTQYF | TGTGCCACCAGCAGAGACGTGGCTAGCGGACCCCTTCGCACAGATACGCAGTATTTT
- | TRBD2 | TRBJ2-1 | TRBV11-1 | CASSRGTSGNNEQFF | TGTGCCAGCAGCCGCGGGACTAGCGGGAACAATGAGCAGTTCTTC
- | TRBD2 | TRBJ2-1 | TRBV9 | CASSVTSGSNNEQFF | TGTGCCAGCAGCGTCACTAGCGGGAGCAACAATGAGCAGTTCTTC
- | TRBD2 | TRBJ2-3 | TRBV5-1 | CASSLEALAGADTQYF | TGCGCCAGCAGCTTGGAGGCACTAGCGGGAGCGGATACGCAGTATTTT
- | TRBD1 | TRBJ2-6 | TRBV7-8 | CASSPTGYGANVLTF | TGTGCCAGCAGCCCGACAGGGTACGGGGCCAACGTCCTGACTTTC
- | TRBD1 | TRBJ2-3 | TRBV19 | CASRDRATDTQYF | TGTGCCAGCAGAGACAGGGCGACAGATACGCAGTATTTT
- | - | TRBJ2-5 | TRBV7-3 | CASSLTGDHQETQYF | TGTGCCAGCAGCTTAACGGGGGACCACCAAGAGACCCAGTACTTC
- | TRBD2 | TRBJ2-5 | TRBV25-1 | CASSEGTSGSRETQYF | TGTGCCAGCAGTGAAGGGACTAGCGGGAGTCGAGAGACCCAGTACTTC
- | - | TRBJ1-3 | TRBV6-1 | CASSGDHGNTIYF | TGTGCCAGCAGTGGGGACCACGGAAACACCATATATTTT
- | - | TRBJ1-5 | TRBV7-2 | CASSSSRNQPQHF | TGTGCCAGCAGCTCCTCGCGGAATCAGCCCCAGCATTTT
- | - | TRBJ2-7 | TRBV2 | CANSRGSSRYEQYF | TGTGCCAACAGTCGCGGATCATCCCGCTACGAGCAGTACTTC
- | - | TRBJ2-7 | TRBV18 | CASSPQDSYEQYF | TGTGCCAGCTCACCACAGGATTCCTACGAGCAGTACTTC
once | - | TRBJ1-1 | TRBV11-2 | CASSLYANTEAFF | TGTGCCAGCAGCTTATATGCGAACACTGAAGCTTTCTTT
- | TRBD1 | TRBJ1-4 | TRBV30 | CAWSGHRGNEKLFF | TGTGCCTGGAGTGGACACAGGGGCAATGAAAAACTGTTTTTT
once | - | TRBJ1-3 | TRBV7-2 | CASSPDYSGNTIYF | TGTGCCAGCAGCCCAGACTACTCTGGAAACACCATATATTTT
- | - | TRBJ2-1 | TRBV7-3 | CASSQDYTAIGQFF | TGTGCCAGCAGCCAGGACTACACGGCAATCGGGCAGTTCTTC
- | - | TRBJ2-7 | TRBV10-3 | CAISGGRGYEQYF | TGTGCCATCAGTGGGGGCAGGGGCTACGAGCAGTACTTC
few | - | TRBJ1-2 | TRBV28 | CASRDGQVYYGYTF | TGTGCCAGCAGGGACGGACAAGTTTACTATGGCTACACCTTC
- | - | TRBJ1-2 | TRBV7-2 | CASSQDRNYGYTF | TGTGCCAGCAGCCAAGACAGGAACTATGGCTACACCTTC
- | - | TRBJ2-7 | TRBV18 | CASSVGSSYEQYF | TGTGCCAGCTCAGTGGGGAGCTCCTACGAGCAGTACTTC
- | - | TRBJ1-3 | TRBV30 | CAWSDQDSGNTIYF | TGTGCCTGGAGTGACCAGGACTCTGGAAACACCATATATTTT
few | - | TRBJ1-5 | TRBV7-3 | CARKTPRQPQHF | TGTGCCAGGAAGACTCCGAGACAGCCCCAGCATTTT
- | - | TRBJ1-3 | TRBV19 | CASSKGGTLSGNTIYF | TGTGCCAGTAGTAAGGGCGGCACGCTCTCTGGAAACACCATATATTTT
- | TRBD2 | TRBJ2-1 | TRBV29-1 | CSVSLKRDPSYNEQFF | TGCAGCGTTTCTTTAAAGCGGGATCCTTCCTACAATGAGCAGTTCTTC
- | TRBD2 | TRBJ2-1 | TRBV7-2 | CASSLTSGAYNEQFF | TGTGCCAGCAGCTTGACTAGCGGGGCCTACAATGAGCAGTTCTTC
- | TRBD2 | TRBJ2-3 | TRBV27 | CASSFSGSGSDTQYF | TGTGCCAGCAGTTTTAGCGGGAGTGGGTCAGATACGCAGTATTTT
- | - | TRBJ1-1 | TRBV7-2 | CASSFRWDTEAFF | TGTGCCAGCAGCTTCCGGTGGGACACTGAAGCTTTCTTT
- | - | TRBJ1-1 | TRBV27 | CASSFALGRQTEAFF | TGTGCCAGCAGTTTCGCTCTGGGACGCCAAACTGAAGCTTTCTTT
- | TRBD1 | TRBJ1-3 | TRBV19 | CATLGQGLLSGNTIYF | TGTGCCACCTTGGGACAGGGCCTTCTTTCTGGAAACACCATATATTTT
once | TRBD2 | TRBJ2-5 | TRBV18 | CASSLVARGSTQETQYF | TGTGCCAGCTCCTTGGTTGCCCGCGGGAGCACCCAAGAGACCCAGTACTTC
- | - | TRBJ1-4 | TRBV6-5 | CASSGDQEKLFF | TGTGCCAGCAGTGGGGATCAGGAAAAACTGTTTTTT
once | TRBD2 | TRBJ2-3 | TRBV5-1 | CASSLERERDTQYF | TGCGCCAGCAGCTTGGAGCGGGAAAGGGATACGCAGTATTTT
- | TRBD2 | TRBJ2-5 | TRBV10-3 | CAISGADAGGGSETQYF | TGTGCCATCAGTGGGGCAGATGCGGGAGGGGGGTCGGAGACCCAGTACTTC
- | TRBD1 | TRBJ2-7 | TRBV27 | CASSPGQGFYEQYF | TGTGCCAGCAGTCCGGGACAGGGATTCTACGAGCAGTACTTC
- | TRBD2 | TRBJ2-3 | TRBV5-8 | CASSPGASGGPGTQYF | TGTGCCAGCAGCCCTGGGGCTAGCGGGGGCCCGGGTACGCAGTATTTT
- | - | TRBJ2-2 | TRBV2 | CASFSDIANTGELFF | TGTGCCAGCTTTTCGGACATTGCGAACACCGGGGAGCTGTTTTTT
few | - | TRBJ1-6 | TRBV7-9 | CASSLQGDSPLHF | TGTGCCAGCAGCCTCCAGGGAGATTCACCCCTCCACTTT
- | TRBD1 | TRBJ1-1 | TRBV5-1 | CASRPQTGGSLTEAFF | TGCGCCAGCAGGCCACAGACAGGGGGAAGTCTCACTGAAGCTTTCTTT
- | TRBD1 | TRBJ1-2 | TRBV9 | CASSVVTGGYGYTF | TGTGCCAGCAGCGTAGTGACAGGGGGCTATGGCTACACCTTC
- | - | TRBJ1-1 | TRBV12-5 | CASGLVLGRGTEAFF | TGTGCTAGTGGTTTGGTACTTGGCAGGGGAACTGAAGCTTTCTTT
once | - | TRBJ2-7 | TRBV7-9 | CASSTHRENYEQYF | TGTGCCAGCAGCACCCACAGGGAAAACTACGAGCAGTACTTC
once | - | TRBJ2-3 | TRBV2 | CASRPTGTSTDTQYF | TGTGCCAGCAGACCTACCGGGACTAGCACAGATACGCAGTATTTT
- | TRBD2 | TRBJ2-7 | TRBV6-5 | CASSTPGGGSYEQYF | TGTGCCAGCAGTACCCCCGGCGGGGGCTCCTACGAGCAGTACTTC
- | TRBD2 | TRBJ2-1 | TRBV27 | CASSRLAGGTKYNEQFF | TGTGCCAGCAGCCGACTAGCGGGAGGGACGAAGTACAATGAGCAGTTCTTC
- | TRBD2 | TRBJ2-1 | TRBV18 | CASSPLLAGGDNEQFF | TGTGCCAGCTCACCCCTTCTAGCGGGAGGTGATAATGAGCAGTTCTTC
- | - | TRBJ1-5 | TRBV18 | CASSQGNSNQPQHF | TGTGCCAGCTCGCAGGGGAATAGCAATCAGCCCCAGCATTTT
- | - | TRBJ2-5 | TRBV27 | CASSRPGGGETQYF | TGTGCCAGCAGTCGCCCCGGGGGAGGAGAGACCCAGTACTTC
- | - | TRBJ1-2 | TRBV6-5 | CASSYTPSGGAGGYTF | TGTGCCAGCAGTTACACCCCATCCGGGGGAGCGGGCGGCTACACCTTC
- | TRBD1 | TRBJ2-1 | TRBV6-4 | CASSDTDRGNEQFF | TGTGCCAGCAGTGATACCGACAGGGGCAATGAGCAGTTCTTC
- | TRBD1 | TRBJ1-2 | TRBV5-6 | CASSEIGQDYGYTF | TGTGCCAGCAGCGAGATAGGACAGGACTATGGCTACACCTTC
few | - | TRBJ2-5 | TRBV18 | CASSFQETQYF | TGTGCCAGCTCATTCCAAGAGACCCAGTACTTC